This T cell receptor beta chain was sequenced in a study of blood T cells in healthy people across ages (dated by TCRdb to between 2015 and 2017). About the study as a whole: In model experiments, template switching captured about one uniquely barcoded TCR beta cDNA molecule for every two T cells. The study measured age-related changes in TCR beta repertoire diversity using deep sequencing normalized with unique cDNA molecular identifiers. Donors were grouped into four age groups: young (average approximately 16 years), middle-aged (39), aged (approximately 67) and long-lived (about 82). Donors of different ages were randomly distributed across sequencing lanes to avoid experimental bias. For two donors (one aged 18 to 30 and one aged 80 or older), the study analyzed two additional independent replicas of 1 million unique cDNA reads from the same blood draw. Findings and caveats that apply to the study as a whole: The long-lived group showed more naive CD4+ T cells, fewer expanded clones and increased TCR diversity than the aged group, suggesting age selection. Because donor CMV infection status was unknown, age-related changes in expanded clonotypes were potentially confounded. Observed TCR beta diversity per million T cells fell roughly linearly with age, and a significant reduction was already apparent by age roughly 41. Conclusive comparison of naive and antigen-experienced compartments was prevented by the profiling of bulk unsorted PBMCs. Estimates of total diversity from one million sequenced T cells were regarded as lower bounds and underestimates. The percentage of naive T cells measured by flow cytometry correlated strongly with observed TCR beta diversity.

V sheds 3 bases and J sheds 0 bases, leaving 10 bases between their ends. The germline V gene supplies CDR1 MGHRA and CDR2 YSYEKL. Including the terminal cysteine and phenylalanine, the CDR3 comprises 15 residues. CDR3 DNA is the only sequence kept; it has 45 bases, read in frame from the first base. Notes on this clonotype: Its antigen remains unidentified. There are no base qualities to consult, and no much larger clone falls within one base.

The method was 5' RACE. Sequencing was carried out with an Illumina HiSeq 2500. A second PCR of roughly 6 to 11 cycles was performed with a sample-barcoded 5' primer and a J-beta primer mix. A template-switch 5' adaptor carrying 12 random nucleotides introduced a unique molecular identifier onto each TCR beta cDNA molecule. Each sample yielded at least 2.5 million CDR3-containing paired-end reads. First-strand cDNA was synthesized from all RNA with the Mint cDNA synthesis kit, primed by a TRBC-specific oligonucleotide. After uracil-DNA glycosylase treatment, a first 18-cycle PCR used universal primers M1SS and BC2_uni_R on all cDNA. In the paper's pipeline: For normalization, 1 million high-quality reads, each with a distinct molecular identifier, were randomly selected from each sample. Reads with shared molecular identifiers were discarded instead of being binned into consensus sequences. MiTCR, with a Q25 quality threshold and the strictest error-elimination algorithm, was used for CDR3 identification, clonotype clustering and error correction. A nonparametric unseen species model with Euler transformation was used to estimate lower-bound total TCR beta diversity. TCRdb reprocessing: public reads trimmed at Q25 with fastp, clones called with MiXCR, in-frame beta chains kept. Rows matching on CDR3 protein sequence are summarized as one entry with the most common DNA and genes. TCRdb's processing, not the authors', yielded these V and J calls. Recorded for this sample are about 650,000 distinct CDR3 sequences; less than 40% of them occurred a single time. The ten largest clones represent approximately 15% of the sample.

The roughly 37 donors, aged roughly 6 to 90 years, were systemically healthy Caucasian individuals from Russia. Around 9.9 milliliters of peripheral blood were collected from each donor into EDTA-treated Vacutainer tubes. Ficoll-Paque density-gradient centrifugation was used to isolate PBMCs, with at least 7 million obtained per sample. Total RNA was extracted from PBMCs with Trizol reagent, with at least 5 micrograms obtained per sample. The percentages of naive CD45RAhigh/CD27high T cells were determined by flow cytometry on a PBMC aliquot from every donor. The source of this sequence is a woman older than 75 in good health. Donor details come from another sample of the same person, matched by shared clones. The sequenced sample consisted of blood. Recombination linked TRBV4-1 to TRBJ2-3, and possibly TRBD2, on 5 matching bases. The CDR3 corresponds to CASSHKAESTDTQYF. The DNA sequence reads TGCGCCAGCAGCCATAAAGCGGAAAGCACAGATACGCAGTATTTT.